Below are 22 T cell receptor beta chains sequenced from a single sample in a study of cytomegalovirus exposure and HLA in healthy donors. In the PCR, 60 Vbeta and 13 Jbeta primers were used. Assay used: immunoSEQ multiplex PCR; TCRdb lists only in-frame clones, some missing. The sample includes about 7,200 clones, under 60% of them seen just once. The source material was PBMCs. The receptors derive from a young man in good health and CMV-seropositive.

Only a few counts were recorded for this clone. This sequence joins TRBV7-8 and TRBJ1-2, with TRBD1 matching 8 bases. Germline V gene data show CDR1 as SGHVS and CDR2 as FQNEAQ. J was trimmed by 3 bases and V by 5 bases; bases with no gene match: 8. This CDR3 spans 15 amino acids. DNA of the CDR3: TGTGCCAGCAGCCCAATAGGGACAGGTGACTATGGCTACACCTTC. This sequence encodes CASSPIGTGDYGYTF.

The rearrangement links TRBV30 to TRBJ1-6; 10 bases line up with TRBD1. With 7 bases clipped from V and 10 bases from J, the junction kept 7 bases outside the gene matches. The CDR3 covers 13 residues. The germline gives CDR1 GTSNPN, CDR2 SVGIG (reference sequence). The CDR3 is CASRDRGGSPLHF. CDR3 bases: TGTGCCTCGCGGGACAGGGGAGGATCACCCCTCCACTTT.

The V and J genes are TRBV4-3 and TRBJ1-5; the D gene is possibly TRBD1 (5 bases). CDR3 size: 15 residues. The germline V gene encodes CDR1 LGHNA and CDR2 YSLEER. The V end lost 0 bases, the J end lost 5 bases, and 11 bases lay between the germline ends. CDR3: CASSQDGGGDQPQHF. CDR3 coding DNA: TGCGCCAGCAGCCAAGATGGTGGAGGGGATCAGCCCCAGCATTTT.

V gene TRBV6-5 combines with J gene TRBJ2-3; 7 positions match TRBD1. The CDR3 loop spans 12 amino acids. V gave up 5 bases and J gave up 6 bases; unmatched junction bases: 2. Germline CDR1 reads MNHEY; CDR2 reads SVGAGI. The CDR3 here is CASSKQGDTQYF. For the CDR3, the DNA is TGTGCCAGCAGTAAACAGGGGGATACGCAGTATTTT.

This clone was recorded only once. V gene TRBV5-6 combines with J gene TRBJ2-1; D is ambiguous. This CDR3 comprises 11 residues. The V gene lost 4 bases and the J gene lost 7 bases, with 6 bases spanning the gap. Germline CDR1 SGHDT, CDR2 YYEEEE. CDR3 residues: CASSQQNEQFF. CDR3 bases: TGTGCCAGCAGCCAACAGAATGAGCAGTTCTTC.

The CDR3 bases are TGCGCCAGCAGCCAGGTAGCAGACCCTGGAAACACCATATATTTT. Its translation is CASSQVADPGNTIYF. V and J are TRBV4-1 and TRBJ1-3; D unresolved. Trimming removed 3 bases at V and 2 bases at J, with 11 bases between. CDR1 and CDR2 from the germline V gene are MGHRA and YSYEKL. CDR3 length equals 15 residues.

CDR3 sequence: CSVEEASGSMDEQFF. The CDR3 nucleotides read TGCAGCGTTGAAGAAGCCAGCGGGAGTATGGATGAGCAGTTCTTC. This chain links TRBV29-1 with TRBJ2-1; TRBD2 agrees at 8 bases. V dropped 0 bases and J dropped 8; count of bases not matched to a gene: 9. The CDR3 is made up of 15 amino acids. Germline assignment: CDR1 SQVTM and CDR2 ANQGSEA.

This chain links TRBV14 with TRBJ1-2; D perhaps matches TRBD1 (5 bases). The CDR3 is made up of 15 amino acids. Germline lookup yields CDR1 SGHDN and CDR2 FVKESK. Trimming pared 0 bases from V and 3 bases from J, leaving 11 bases between. The CDR3 region is CASSQDSQGYYGYTF. The CDR3 region has the DNA TGTGCCAGCAGCCAAGACAGCCAGGGATACTATGGCTACACCTTC.

This clone was detected a few times. The chain combines TRBV11-2 with TRBJ2-7, with D possibly TRBD2 on 5 matching bases. CDR3 length: 15 residues. Trimming pared 1 base from V and 0 bases from J, leaving 10 bases between. The germline V gene has CDR1 SGHAT and CDR2 FQNNGV. The CDR3 sequence is CASSLAEASSYEQYF. CDR3 sequence (DNA): TGTGCCAGCAGCTTAGCGGAGGCGAGCTCCTACGAGCAGTACTTC.

This sequence joins TRBV7-8 and TRBJ1-5, with 9 positions matching TRBD1. The germline V gene has CDR1 SGHVS and CDR2 FQNEAQ. After removal of 6 bases from V and 3 bases from J, the junction contained 3 bases not matched to a gene. The CDR3 covers 14 residues. This CDR3 reads CASRTGGINQPQHF. The CDR3 DNA is TGTGCCAGCAGGACAGGGGGAATCAATCAGCCCCAGCATTTT.

The chain uses TRBV29-1 and TRBJ1-5; D gene uncertain. Trimming stripped 4 bases from V and 6 bases from J, with 13 bases between. The CDR3 is made up of 13 amino acids. Germline V gene sequence: CDR1 SQVTM, CDR2 ANQGSEA. CDR3: CSVATSGGQPQHF. The CDR3 nucleotides are TGCAGCGTTGCCACGTCAGGTGGTCAGCCCCAGCATTTT.

This clone appeared a few times. The chain carries TRBV7-9 and TRBJ1-2, with a possible D match to TRBD1 (5 bases). Germline CDR1 reads SEHNR; CDR2 reads FQNEAQ (reference sequence). The CDR3 sequence is 14 residues long. Trimming took off 3 bases at V and 8 bases at J, with 16 bases between the two ends. The DNA for the CDR3 is TGTGCCAGCAGCTTCCTGGATTGGGAGGGGGGCTACACCTTC. Residues: CASSFLDWEGGYTF.

The chain links TRBV4-1 to TRBJ2-1; 10 bases map to TRBD2. Germline V lookup: CDR1 MGHRA, CDR2 YSYEKL. The CDR3 totals 15 residues. The V segment lost 1 base and the J segment 4 bases; nucleotides outside the gene matches: 1. CDR3 nucleotide sequence: TGCGCCAGCAGCCAAGTAGCGGGAGGTTACAATGAGCAGTTCTTC. Amino acid sequence: CASSQVAGGYNEQFF.

The chain employs TRBV5-4 and TRBJ2-1, with TRBD2 matching 8 bases. With 3 bases clipped from V and 8 bases from J, the junction kept 16 bases outside the gene matches. CDR1 is SGHNT and CDR2 is YYREEE in the germline V gene (reference sequence). The length of the CDR3 is 17 residues. In DNA, the CDR3 is TGTGCCAGCAGCTGGGGCCGTCCAGGAGCGGGGGAGGATGAGCAGTTCTTC. Translation gives CASSWGRPGAGEDEQFF.

V usage is TRBV29-1 and J usage is TRBJ1-4; D remains unclear. The germline V gene encodes CDR1 SQVTM and CDR2 ANQGSEA. The length of the CDR3 is 12 residues. V was pared by 4 bases and J by 7 bases, with 10 bases between. In nucleotides, the CDR3 is TGCAGCGTTGGAAGGGCGGGTGAAAAACTGTTTTTT. This gives the protein CSVGRAGEKLFF.

This clone was recorded once. The CDR3 nucleotides read TGCAGCGTCCCCGGGCCTAGCGCCTCTGAAGCTTTCTTT. This sequence encodes CSVPGPSASEAFF. This chain links TRBV29-1 with TRBJ1-1, with D uncertain. CDR3 size: 13 residues. The germline gives CDR1 SQVTM, CDR2 ANQGSEA. V was cut by 6 bases and J by 6 bases, with 17 bases left in between. Full variable domain (outside the CDR3, taken from reference TRBV29-1 and TRBJ1-1): SAVISQKPSRDICQRGTSLTIQCQVDSQVTMMFWYRQQPGQSLTLIATANQGSEATYESGFVIDKFPISRPNLTFSTLTVSNMSPEDSSIYLCSVPGPSASEAFFGQGTRLTVV.

This chain joins TRBV29-1 and TRBJ2-7; D not resolved. Germline V gene sequence: CDR1 SQVTM, CDR2 ANQGSEA. Trimming left V 7 bases short and J 1 base short, with 11 bases between. The CDR3 covers 12 residues. The CDR3 DNA sequence: TGCAGCGCTCTTCTCTTTTCCTACGAGCAGTACTTC. Amino acid sequence: CSALLFSYEQYF.

This clone was seen more than once but under ten times. The chain links TRBV4-3 to TRBJ2-6, with D possibly being TRBD1 (5 bases). The CDR3 is made up of 16 amino acids. Per germline, CDR1 LGHNA and CDR2 YSLEER. Trimming pared 0 bases from V and 0 bases from J, leaving 6 bases between. CDR3 residues: CASSQEGHSGANVLTF. The CDR3, as DNA: TGCGCCAGCAGCCAAGAAGGACACTCTGGGGCCAACGTCCTGACTTTC.

This clone showed up just a few times. The chain couples TRBV4-3 to TRBJ1-5; 7 nucleotides match TRBD1. CDR1 is LGHNA and CDR2 is YSLEER in the germline V gene. Losses at the gene ends were 0 bases for V and 7 bases for J; bases not matched to a gene: 15. This CDR3 contains 18 residues. The CDR3, as DNA: TGCGCCAGCAGCCAAGATCCCAACTGGGCAGGGGGAGAACAGCCCCAGCATTTT. Residues: CASSQDPNWAGGEQPQHF.

This clone counts as medium-sized. CDR3 in DNA: TGTGCCACCCTTTCAAGGGACTTCTCTGGAAACACCATATATTTT. Its protein is CATLSRDFSGNTIYF. The chain couples TRBV28 to TRBJ1-3, with D tentatively TRBD1 (5 bases). The V end lost 10 bases, the J end lost 0 bases, and 16 bases lay between the germline ends. Germline lookup yields CDR1 MDHEN and CDR2 SYDVKM. The CDR3 is made up of 15 amino acids.

This clone is medium-sized (0.01 to 0.1%) in the sample. The rearrangement uses TRBV30 and TRBJ1-1, with D possibly TRBD1 on 5 matching bases. CDR1 is GTSNPN, CDR2 SVGIG, per germline (reference sequence). The V and J ends lost 3 bases and 5 bases respectively, with 13 bases between them. The CDR3 sequence is 13 residues long. CDR3 residues: CAWRDSGGTEAFF. CDR3 DNA sequence: TGTGCCTGGAGGGACTCCGGGGGGACTGAAGCTTTCTTT.

The chain is built from TRBV11-2 and TRBJ2-3, with D possibly matching TRBD2 (7 bases). This CDR3 is 15 amino acids long. V lost 2 bases and J lost 3, with 12 bases in between. CDR1 SGHAT and CDR2 FQNNGV come from the germline V gene. CDR3 sequence reads: CASSLWGGPTDTQYF. For the CDR3, the DNA is TGTGCCAGCAGCTTATGGGGGGGGCCTACAGATACGCAGTATTTT. Combining the CDR3 with reference TRBV11-2 and TRBJ2-3 gives the whole variable domain EAGVAQSPRYKIIEKRQSVAFWCNPISGHATLYWYQQILGQGPKLLIQFQNNGVVDDSQLPKDRFSAERLKGVDSTLKIQPAKLEDSAVYLCASSLWGGPTDTQYFGPGTRLTVL.